This record looks at one T cell receptor beta chain sequence and its context. What it binds is unknown. Time point in this sample: cycle 4 day 1 (C4D1), after less than 7 weeks of nivolumab. All the patients suffered relapse after autologous stem cell transplantation, and brentuximab vedotin exposure differed. This entry belongs to a study of PD-1 blockade in classical Hodgkin lymphoma. Broader study findings: At baseline, newly diagnosed patients reportedly showed less TCR diversity than healthy donors. At C4D1, TCR diversity had climbed significantly for CD4+ cells, though not for CD8+ cells.

Data came from immunoSEQ multiplex PCR; TCRdb stores just in-frame clones and leaves some out. Of roughly 96,000 clones in the sample, about 93% were seen once. This specimen consisted of peripheral blood mononuclear cells (PBMCs), obtained before the fourth cycle of nivolumab. This clonotype was obtained from a human donor with classical Hodgkin lymphoma.

The CDR3 DNA sequence: TGTGCCAGCAGCGGGTCTTACAATGAGCAGTTCTTC. As protein: CASSGSYNEQFF. The chain uses TRBV2 and TRBJ2-1; D is unclear. CDR3 length: 12 amino acids. Germline lookup yields CDR1 SNHLY and CDR2 FYNNEI. Trimming removed 6 bases from V and 4 bases from J, with 7 bases in between.